This T cell receptor beta chain was captured in a study of shared clonotypes between healthy human individuals. Study in general: With ages of 18 to 49, the donors were two women and three men.

The team ran DNA from unsorted PBMCs on ten immunoSEQ deep assay plates for sequencing. The assay was immunoSEQ multiplex PCR, and TCRdb's table has in-frame clones only and misses some. The sample includes fewer than 650,000 clones, over 60% of them seen just once. Healthy and HIV-negative, the adult donors had no recent acute infections or vaccinations. V lost 6 bases, J lost 10 bases, and 8 bases stayed unmatched. The CDR3 consists of 12 residues. The germline CDR1 and CDR2 sequences are MDHEN and SYDVKM. The chain has TRBV28 and TRBJ1-2; 7 bases are shared with TRBD1. The sequenced sample was PBMCs. The clonotype originates from a woman in her forties in good health. Some clones in this sample may be carry-over from other donors' samples. The CDR3 loop reads CASRPDRVDYTF. CDR3 nucleotides: TGTGCCAGCAGACCAGACAGGGTCGACTACACCTTC.